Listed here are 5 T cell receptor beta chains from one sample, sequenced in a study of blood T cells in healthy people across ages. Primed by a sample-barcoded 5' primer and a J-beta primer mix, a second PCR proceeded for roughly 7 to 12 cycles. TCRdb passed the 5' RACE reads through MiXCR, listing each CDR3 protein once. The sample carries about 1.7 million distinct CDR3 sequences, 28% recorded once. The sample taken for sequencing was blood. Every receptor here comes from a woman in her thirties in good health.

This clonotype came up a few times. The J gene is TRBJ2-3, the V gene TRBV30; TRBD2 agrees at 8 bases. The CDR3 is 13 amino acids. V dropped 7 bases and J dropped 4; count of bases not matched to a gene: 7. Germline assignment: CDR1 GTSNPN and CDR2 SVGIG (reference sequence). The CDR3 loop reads CAFVAGGPDTQYF. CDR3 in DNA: TGTGCCTTCGTGGCGGGGGGTCCAGATACGCAGTATTTT.

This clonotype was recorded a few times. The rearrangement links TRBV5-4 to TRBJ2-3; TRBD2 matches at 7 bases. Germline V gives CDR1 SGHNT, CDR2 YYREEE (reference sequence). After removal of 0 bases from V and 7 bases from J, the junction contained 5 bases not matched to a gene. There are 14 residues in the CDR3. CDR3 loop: CASSLGLAENTQYF. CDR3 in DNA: TGTGCCAGCAGCTTGGGGCTAGCGGAGAATACGCAGTATTTT.

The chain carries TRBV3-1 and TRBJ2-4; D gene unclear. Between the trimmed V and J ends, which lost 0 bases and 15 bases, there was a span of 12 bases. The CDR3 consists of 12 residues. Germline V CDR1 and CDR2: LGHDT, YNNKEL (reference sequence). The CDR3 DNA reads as TGTGCCAGCAGCCAAGATAAAAGGCCTATGTACTTC. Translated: CASSQDKRPMYF.

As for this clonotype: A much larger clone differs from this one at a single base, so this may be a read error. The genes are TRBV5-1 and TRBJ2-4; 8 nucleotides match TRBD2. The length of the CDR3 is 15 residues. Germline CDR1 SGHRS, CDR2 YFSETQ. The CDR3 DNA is TGCACCAGCAGCTTGTCTGAATGGGCGGGAGGTCAGAAGTACTTC. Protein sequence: CTSSLSEWAGGQKYF.

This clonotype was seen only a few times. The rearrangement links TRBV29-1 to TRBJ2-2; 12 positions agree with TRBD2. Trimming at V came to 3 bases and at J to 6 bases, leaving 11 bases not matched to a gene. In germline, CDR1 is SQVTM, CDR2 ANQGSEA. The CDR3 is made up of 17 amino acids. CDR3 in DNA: TGCAGCGTTGATTTGAGACTAGCGGGAGTTTCGGCCGGGGAGCTGTTTTTT. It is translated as CSVDLRLAGVSAGELFF.